Below are 29 T cell receptor beta chains sequenced from a single sample in a study of T cells after yellow fever vaccination. TCRdb re-derived calls from the 5' RACE reads in MiXCR, one entry per CDR3 protein. Of some 560,000 distinct CDR3 sequences in the sample, about a sixth were seen once. This material consisted of PBMCs, taken around 5 days after the first yellow fever vaccination. These receptors came from a man in his late teens or twenties who received the YFV17D yellow fever vaccine.

This clonotype came up a few times. J is TRBJ2-6 and V is TRBV5-1, with D unclear. The CDR3 is 13 amino acids. V lost 7 bases, J lost 2 bases, and 7 bases lay in between. The germline gives CDR1 SGHRS, CDR2 YFSETQ. CDR3 protein: CASGQAGANVLTF. CDR3 coding DNA: TGCGCCAGCGGTCAGGCTGGGGCCAACGTCCTGACTTTC.

This clonotype showed up just a few times. This chain uses TRBV7-3 with TRBJ1-1; no clear D gene. Germline V CDR1 and CDR2: SGHTA, FQGTGA. There are 13 residues in the CDR3. V was shortened by 6 bases and J by 5 bases, with 13 bases between the two germline ends. CDR3 sequence reads: CASREVRSTEAFF. CDR3 coding DNA: TGTGCCAGCAGGGAAGTACGATCTACTGAAGCTTTCTTT.

This clonotype was counted a few times. The chain links TRBV6-2 or TRBV6-3 to TRBJ2-3; TRBD2 matches 7 bases. Trimming took 1 base from V and 0 from J; bases not matched to a gene: 4. Germline V gene lookup returns CDR1 MNHEY and CDR2 SVGEGT. The CDR3 contains 16 residues. The CDR3 region is CASSYFRGDSTDTQYF. The CDR3 DNA sequence: TGTGCCAGCAGTTACTTTCGGGGGGATAGCACAGATACGCAGTATTTT.

The chain uses TRBV5-1 and TRBJ2-7; D ambiguous. Between the trimmed V and J ends, which lost 0 bases and 0 bases, there was a span of 16 bases. The germline V gene encodes CDR1 SGHRS and CDR2 YFSETQ. The CDR3 covers 17 residues. For the CDR3, the DNA is TGCGCCAGCAGCTTGGAGTTTCGGGCCGCCGTCTCCTACGAGCAGTACTTC. This gives the protein CASSLEFRAAVSYEQYF.

J is TRBJ1-2 and V is TRBV4-3; 8 bases fit TRBD1. Germline V gene sequence: CDR1 LGHNA, CDR2 YSLEER. V lost 2 bases and J lost 4; bases outside the gene matches: 9. The CDR3 extends over 16 amino acids. CDR3 in DNA: TGCGCCAGCAGCCAATTGGTAGGACAGGGAGGCTATGGCTACACCTTC. Amino acid sequence: CASSQLVGQGGYGYTF.

This clonotype was counted a few times. V gene TRBV5-1 combines with J gene TRBJ2-5; D is perhaps TRBD2 (5 bases). Germline V gene lookup returns CDR1 SGHRS and CDR2 YFSETQ. V gave up 4 bases and J gave up 5 bases, with 21 bases separating them. The CDR3 is made up of 16 amino acids. CDR3 coding DNA: TGCGCCAGCAGCGCAATGCTAGGTGGAGGTGAGGAGACCCAGTACTTC. Translating gives CASSAMLGGGEETQYF.

In this sample, this clonotype turned up a few times. This chain links TRBV6-5 with TRBJ1-5; possibly TRBD1 for D (5 bases). The CDR3 covers 14 residues. V was clipped by 2 bases and J by 7 bases, with 12 bases between them. The germline V gene has CDR1 MNHEY and CDR2 SVGAGI. CDR3 residues: CASSYSPGQQPQHF. For the CDR3, the DNA is TGTGCCAGCAGTTACAGTCCAGGGCAACAGCCCCAGCATTTT.

The rearrangement uses TRBV6-2 or TRBV6-3 and TRBJ1-5; D uncertain. V lost 4 bases and J 11 bases, leaving 15 bases between the germline ends. CDR3 length: 13 amino acids. The germline CDR1 and CDR2 sequences are MNHEY and SVGEGT. CDR3 sequence reads: CASSSDGPTAQHF. The CDR3 DNA reads TGTGCCAGCAGTTCTGACGGCCCCACGGCCCAGCATTTT.

This clonotype was observed many times. V is TRBV9 and J is TRBJ1-1; D is ambiguous. The CDR3 has 14 residues. V was clipped by 3 bases and J by 4 bases, with 13 bases between them. In germline, CDR1 is SGDLS, CDR2 YYNGEE. Here the CDR3 DNA reads TGTGCCAGCAGCGAGACCTTTGGTGGCACTGAAGCTTTCTTT. Its protein product is CASSETFGGTEAFF.

The V gene is TRBV12-3 or TRBV12-4, the J gene TRBJ1-6, with D uncertain. This CDR3 spans 13 amino acids. V lost 1 base to trimming and J lost 8 bases, with 6 bases between them. CDR3 protein: CASSLVWDSPLHF. Here the CDR3 DNA reads TGTGCCAGCAGTTTAGTGTGGGATTCACCCCTCCACTTT.

The gene calls are TRBV27 and TRBJ2-7, with 9 bases aligning to TRBD1. J was trimmed by 4 bases and V by 3 bases; bases with no gene match: 4. Germline V gene data show CDR1 as MNHEY and CDR2 as SMNVEV (reference sequence). This CDR3 contains 14 residues. CDR3 residues: CASSFVQGAYEQYF. In DNA, the CDR3 is TGTGCCAGCAGTTTTGTACAGGGGGCTTACGAGCAGTACTTC.

The chain combines TRBV9 with TRBJ1-6; the match to TRBD1 covers 7 bases. The CDR3 contains 15 residues. V lost 4 bases, J lost 10 bases, and 11 bases stayed unmatched. The germline V gene has CDR1 SGDLS and CDR2 YYNGEE. CDR3 nucleotides: TGTGCCAGCAGCCCGTCGCAGGGGGGAAGCTCACCCCTCCACTTT. Translation gives CASSPSQGGSSPLHF.

The rearrangement uses TRBV29-1 and TRBJ2-5; 9 bases align to TRBD1. V shed 0 bases and J 0 bases; nucleotides not matched to a gene: 8. The CDR3 has 17 amino acids. Looked up from germline, CDR1 is SQVTM and CDR2 is ANQGSEA. The CDR3 is CSVEERGQGQYQETQYF. CDR3 bases: TGCAGCGTTGAAGAGAGGGGACAGGGCCAGTACCAAGAGACCCAGTACTTC.

In this sample, this clonotype turned up a few times. This chain connects TRBV25-1 to TRBJ2-5; D is uncertain. This CDR3 contains 15 residues. With 3 bases removed from V and 0 bases from J, the gap between germline ends came to 11 bases. Germline V lookup: CDR1 MGHDK, CDR2 SYGVNS. CDR3 DNA: TGTGCCAGCAGTGACGGCATGGACGACCAAGAGACCCAGTACTTC. Translation: CASSDGMDDQETQYF.

The chain recombines TRBV5-1 with TRBJ2-1, with TRBD1 identical over 12 bases. Per germline, CDR1 SGHRS and CDR2 YFSETQ. The CDR3 contains 14 residues. J lost 6 bases, V lost 5 bases, and 3 bases had no gene match. The CDR3: CASRGQGALNEQFF. CDR3 in DNA: TGCGCCAGCAGGGGACAGGGGGCCCTCAATGAGCAGTTCTTC.

The J gene is TRBJ1-2, the V gene TRBV5-1; TRBD1 is a possible D gene (5 bases). The CDR3 extends over 13 amino acids. In germline, CDR1 is SGHRS, CDR2 YFSETQ. Trimming stripped 4 bases from V and 1 base from J, with 8 bases between. CDR3: CASSGTFNYGYTF. The CDR3 nucleotides read TGCGCCAGCAGCGGGACCTTTAACTATGGCTACACCTTC.

This chain joins TRBV6-1 and TRBJ1-5; a possible D gene is TRBD1 (6 bases). The CDR3 runs to 13 residues. Trimming pared 11 bases from V and 7 bases from J, leaving 18 bases between. Germline CDR1 and CDR2: MNHNS and SASEGT. The CDR3: CASTGTLSQPQHF. The CDR3 nucleotides are TGTGCCTCAACCGGGACACTAAGCCAGCCCCAGCATTTT.

This clonotype was seen a few times. This chain connects TRBV5-1 to TRBJ1-2, with D tentatively TRBD1 (6 bases). This CDR3 is 13 amino acids long. Germline V gene sequence: CDR1 SGHRS, CDR2 YFSETQ. The V end lost 2 bases, the J end lost 8 bases, and 13 bases lay between the germline ends. The CDR3 loop is CASSFSGENGYTF. The CDR3 DNA reads TGCGCCAGCAGCTTCTCAGGGGAGAACGGCTACACCTTC.

This chain joins TRBV3-1 and TRBJ1-5, with D maybe TRBD1 (5 bases). Trimming stripped 1 base from V and 4 bases from J, with 8 bases between. Per germline, CDR1 LGHDT and CDR2 YNNKEL (reference sequence). CDR3 length: 14 residues. The CDR3: CASSQGQPNQPQHF. Written as DNA, the CDR3 is TGTGCCAGCAGCCAAGGACAGCCTAATCAGCCCCAGCATTTT.

CDR3 sequence: CAISVLGTGAYNEQFF. CDR3 nucleotides: TGTGCCATCAGTGTTCTTGGGACAGGGGCCTACAATGAGCAGTTCTTC. The V gene is TRBV10-3, the J gene TRBJ2-1; 10 bases are a match to TRBD1. The V gene end was trimmed by 4 bases and the J gene end by 2 bases; junction bases not matched to a gene: 5. This CDR3 region has 16 residues. CDR1 is ENHRY and CDR2 is SYGVKD in the germline V gene.

This clonotype was seen a few times. The chain recombines TRBV28 with TRBJ1-2; 7 nucleotides match TRBD1. The CDR3 length is 13 residues. CDR1 MDHEN and CDR2 SYDVKM come from the germline V gene. Unmatched junction bases numbered 4, after V lost 7 bases and J lost 2 bases. This CDR3 is CASTLGQNYGYTF. The CDR3 DNA follows: TGTGCCAGCACCCTGGGACAGAACTATGGCTACACCTTC.

This clonotype has only a few counts. This chain joins TRBV20-1 and TRBJ2-3; tentative D call: TRBD2 (6 bases). The CDR3 length is 11 residues. The germline V gene encodes CDR1 DFQATT and CDR2 SNEGSKA (reference sequence). Trimming pared 8 bases from V and 9 bases from J, leaving 15 bases between. The CDR3 region has the DNA TGCAGTTCCAGGGAGGCGGGGACGCAGTATTTT. It encodes CSSREAGTQYF.

This clonotype turned up a few times. DNA for the CDR3: TGTGCCAGCATGCGGCGGGGGGGCCAGAAGACCCAGTACTTC. This codes for CASMRRGGQKTQYF. The J gene is TRBJ2-5, the V gene TRBV6-2 or TRBV6-3, with 9 bases fitting TRBD2. The CDR3 is 14 amino acids. Per the germline V gene, CDR1 is MNHEY and CDR2 is SVGEGT. With V trimmed by 7 bases and J by 6 bases, 9 bases remained unmatched.

This clonotype was recorded a few times. J is TRBJ2-7 and V is TRBV30; 8 positions match TRBD1. V shed 4 bases, J shed 6 bases, and the junction held 2 bases outside the gene matches. The CDR3 contains 11 residues. Germline V lookup: CDR1 GTSNPN, CDR2 SVGIG (reference sequence). Written as DNA, the CDR3 is TGTGCCTGGACGACAGGGGTCGAGCAGTACTTC. Translated, it gives CAWTTGVEQYF.

This clonotype was counted ten times or more. The chain couples TRBV29-1 to TRBJ1-5; possibly TRBD1 for D (5 bases). Germline V gives CDR1 SQVTM, CDR2 ANQGSEA. The V end was cut by 7 bases, the J end by 0 bases, with 7 bases between. The CDR3 has 12 amino acids. Written as DNA, the CDR3 is TGCAGCGCACAGGATAGCAATCAGCCCCAGCATTTT. Translating it yields CSAQDSNQPQHF.

This clonotype has more than one count but fewer than ten. The chain links TRBV19 to TRBJ1-2, with D hard to call. The V end was cut by 3 bases, the J end by 4 bases, with 12 bases between. This CDR3 comprises 14 residues. Germline V gene data show CDR1 as LNHDA and CDR2 as SQIVND (reference sequence). The CDR3 region is CASSISSDSYGYTF. The CDR3, as DNA: TGTGCCAGTAGTATTTCATCGGATTCCTATGGCTACACCTTC. The full variable domain, with the rest looked up from reference TRBV19 and TRBJ1-2, is DGGITQSPKYLFRKEGQNVTLSCEQNLNHDAMYWYRQDPGQGLRLIYYSQIVNDFQKGDIAEGYSVSREKKESFPLTVTSAQKNPTAFYLCASSISSDSYGYTFGSGTRLTVV.

The chain uses TRBV12-3 or TRBV12-4 and TRBJ2-5; D remains ambiguous. The V end lost 6 bases, the J end lost 5 bases, and 13 bases lay between the germline ends. This CDR3 contains 13 residues. CDR3 sequence: CASSLSNGETQYF. The DNA for the CDR3 is TGTGCCAGCAGCCTAAGTAACGGCGAGACCCAGTACTTC.

This chain joins TRBV21-1 and TRBJ2-3; TRBD1, the D gene given by the table, was not confirmed from the DNA. TRBV21-1 is a listed pseudogene. CDR3 length equals 15 residues. CDR3 DNA: TGTGCCACCGAGATGACAGGGGCGAACACAGATACGCAGTATTTT. Translation gives CATEMTGANTDTQYF.

Ten or more counts support this clonotype. Its ends do not fully match the called genes, so a read error is possible. The CDR3 protein is CASSPQNTGELFF. The CDR3 region has the DNA TGTGCTAGCAGCCCACAGAACACCGGGGAGCTGTTTTTT. The chain carries TRBV7-2 and TRBJ2-2; no definite D call. CDR1 and CDR2 (germline): SGHTA, FQGNSA. This CDR3 is built from 13 residues. The whole variable domain, filled in from reference TRBV7-2 and TRBJ2-2, reads GAGVSQSPSNKVTEKGKDVELRCDPISGHTALYWYRQSLGQGLEFLIYFQGNSAPDKSGLPSDRFSAERTGGSVSTLTIQRTQQEDSAVYLCASSPQNTGELFFGEGSRLTVL.